This TCR beta chain originates from a study of T cell responses to AZD1222 COVID-19 vaccine. This clone was counted between two and nine times. The CDR3 is made up of 13 amino acids. From germline, CDR1 is SGHDT and CDR2 YYEEEE. Trimming removed 6 bases from V and 9 bases from J; junction bases left unmatched: 8. Method: immunoSEQ multiplex PCR; TCRdb's copy keeps in-frame clones and lacks some. This sample has roughly 100,000 clones, with roughly 80% found just once. The TCR was taken from an adult in good health. The sample here was peripheral blood, taken on day 0 of AZD1222 vaccination. This rearrangement joins TRBV5-6 to TRBJ2-1, with 8 positions matching TRBD2. The CDR3 nucleotides read TGTGCCAGCACAGGGCCCGGGAGGGGTGAGCAGTTCTTC. Its protein product is CASTGPGRGEQFF. The full variable domain, in which reference TRBV5-6 and TRBJ2-1 provide the parts outside the CDR3, is DAGVTQSPTHLIKTRGQQVTLRCSPKSGHDTVSWYQQALGQGPQFIFQYYEEEERQRGNFPDRFSGHQFPNYSSELNVNALLLGDSALYLCASTGPGRGEQFFGPGTRLTVL.